This TCR beta chain comes out of a study of T-cell memory formation after mild COVID-19. Study overall: Largely, the TCR clusters proved donor specific. Findings and limits, study-wide: Whether second-wave clones peaking at day 37 were SARS-CoV-2 specific went unconfirmed. While clones contracting from day 15 to 85 were balanced between CD4 and CD8, later expanders leaned CD4+. Some clones that responded turned up in pre-infection memory, which suggests that cross-reactive memory joined in.

This clonotype was detected only a few times. Its antigen remains unknown. There are 15 residues in the CDR3. J lost 3 bases, V lost 5 bases, and 7 bases had no gene match. MiXCR was run by TCRdb on the 5' RACE reads, yielding one entry per CDR3 protein. The repertoire consists of just under 550,000 distinct CDR3 sequences, with around 21% occurring once and the leading ten covering around 12%. This clonotype originated in an adult woman who had mild COVID-19 (a few samples of this study predate the infection). Cell type and time point are not known. What was sequenced was PBMCs or a T cell subset sorted from them (not recorded which). The chain employs TRBV12-3 or TRBV12-4 and TRBJ1-5; 7 positions match TRBD1. CDR3 sequence: CASSRQGDINQPQHF. For the CDR3, the DNA is TGTGCCAGCAGTCGACAGGGAGATATCAATCAGCCCCAGCATTTT.